This TCR beta chain emerged from a study of shared clonotypes between healthy human individuals (dated by TCRdb to the early 2020s). Notes on the research overall: Two women and a few men aged 18 to 49 years were included in the cohort. For each donor, three plates each were used for CD4 naive and CD4 memory, two plates were used for CD8 naive, and one plate was used for CD8 memory. Per donor, leukapheresis produced somewhere between about 0.9 and 9.5 billion PBMCs. Different laboratories and diverse techniques were used to prepare libraries and sequence TCR repertoires, to increase sequencing depth and limit assay-specific biases. To estimate repertoire size and how much clonotypes are shared between individuals, the study performed deep sequencing of blood TCR repertoires from five healthy adults. The paper's findings and limits, for the study overall: Across four donors, 4.5% to 6.5% of naive CD4, roughly 3.5% of naive CD8, around 2.1% of memory CD4, and under 0.45% of memory CD8 clonotypes were shared. Naive subsets generally had larger estimated clonotype richness than memory subsets. Because the study included a small number of donors, the genetic and exposure-history diversity represented was limited. Clonotypes shared by all four sorted-subset donors showed higher generation probabilities than non-shared clonotypes. Rarefaction of sorted-subset datasets indicated incomplete sequencing despite the large sequencing depth. Pairwise subsampling indicated that sequencing depth was expected to affect the degree of clonotype sharing among donors. Sampling was limited to blood, and TCR repertoires in tissue likely differ from TCR repertoires in blood.

With regard to this clone: Its antigen remains undetermined. Base qualities are not at hand, and no much larger clone is one base apart.

The cysteine opens and the phenylalanine closes a CDR3 of 15 amino acids. Only the CDR3 DNA stays, 45 bases, in frame from base 1. Reading the germline V gene (reference sequence) gives CDR1 SGHNT and CDR2 YYREEE. V is clipped by 0 bases and J by 4 bases, and the sequence between their germline boundaries is 13 bases long. Using the deep immunoSEQ assay, TCR CDR3 regions were amplified from genomic DNA by multiplex PCR. For each cell subset, the extracted genomic DNA was distributed evenly across all wells of several immunoSEQ 96-well plates, and each plate served as one replicate. For sorted subsets, each replicate PCR was loaded with roughly 190 ng genomic DNA, equivalent to 30,000 or so T cell genomes. Purified libraries were measured with a Qubit 3.0 fluorometer, size-checked on a Bioanalyzer 2100, and measured again with the KAPA Library Quantification kit. Every immunoSEQ 96-well plate was sequenced on a dedicated single-read 150-cycle Illumina NextSeq 550 flow cell. As for how the authors treated the data: Because the immunoSEQ output held only junctional sequences and lacked quality scores, the filtering could not match the filtering applied to full-length reads. To assign V/J genes and CDR3, sequences were annotated using PyIR, a Python wrapper for IgBLAST v1.9, with IMGT germline references. Reads were removed for weak V/J assignments (E-value above 1e-6), missing CDR3, stop codons, out-of-frame junctions, or ambiguous translated residues. V3J clonotypes were defined as sequences sharing an identical inferred V gene, J gene, and CDR3 amino acid sequence. To compute the percentage overlap between repertoires, the number of shared unique clonotypes was divided by the size of the smaller repertoire. RTK rarefaction, the Chao1 estimator, and Recon v2.1 estimates of unobserved clonotypes were used to assess repertoire richness. Generation probabilities for all TCRbeta clonotypes obtained by the gDNA method from several donors were computed using OLGA. What TCRdb holds here is the immuneACCESS table cut down to in-frame rearrangements. Part of the clones is not present; checked against another copy, under half of the missing clones reflect an unresolved V gene, and the others are unexplained. The V and J calls and clone size are taken from that table; D and trimming were inferred from the DNA. Here the sample has about 2.3 million clones; approximately 93% occur a single time. The ten largest make up 0.3% to 0.4% of the sample.

Donors were healthy HIV-negative adults with no recently reported acute infections or vaccinations. Every donor was a Caucasian adult residing in Nashville, Tennessee, USA. CD4+ T cells were enriched by magnetic negative selection, after which naive cells were positively selected on CD45RA and the negative fraction was taken as the memory subset. Blood was collected by leukapheresis, and PBMCs were isolated by Ficoll-Histopaque density gradient centrifugation and then cryopreserved in liquid nitrogen vapor phase. Analytical flow cytometry was used to check the purity and quantity of each magnetically sorted T cell population. Genomic DNA was isolated from every sorted fraction and measured by UV absorbance on a Nanodrop 2000c.

This receptor was identified in a man in his late teens or twenties in good health. Some clones in this sample may be carry-over from other donors' samples. The specimen was naive CD4+ T cells from PBMCs. Explained via the paper, the cell subset or site label denotes: CD45RA+ positively selected. The chain is assembled from TRBV5-4 and TRBJ2-5, with a tentative D gene TRBD1 over 7 matching bases. The CDR3: CASSLDSQGGETQYF. The DNA is TGTGCCAGCAGCTTGGACTCCCAGGGGGGAGAGACCCAGTACTTC.